The 11 T cell receptor beta chains below were found in one sample sequenced in a study of blood T cell repertoires in COVID-19. TCRdb's copy holds only in-frame clones and misses some; the assay was immunoSEQ multiplex PCR. Of about 37,000 clones in the sample, more than 85% were seen once. The sample consisted of peripheral blood. The receptors here all came from a woman aged 80 or over with acute or convalescent COVID-19.

This chain uses TRBV29-1 with TRBJ2-6; possible D gene TRBD1, 5 bases. The V gene lost 7 bases and the J gene lost 0 bases, with 10 bases spanning the gap. CDR1 is SQVTM and CDR2 is ANQGSEA in the germline V gene. The CDR3 contains 14 residues. The CDR3: CSAGDSSGANVLTF. CDR3 sequence (DNA): TGCAGCGCCGGAGACAGCTCTGGGGCCAACGTCCTGACTTTC.

The CDR3 region is CASSVGLLAVGNTIYF. DNA for the CDR3: TGTGCCAGCAGCGTGGGACTTCTCGCGGTTGGAAACACCATATATTTT. V gene TRBV5-6 combines with J gene TRBJ1-3; D is possibly TRBD1 (5 bases). The germline V and J ends were trimmed by 4 bases and 3 bases, with 17 bases remaining between them. The CDR3 runs 16 residues. Germline V gives CDR1 SGHDT, CDR2 YYEEEE.

This rearrangement joins TRBV5-5 to TRBJ1-2; 9 nucleotides match TRBD1. Unmatched junction bases numbered 5, after V lost 2 bases and J lost 0 bases. Germline-derived CDR1 and CDR2 are SGHKS and YYEKEE (reference sequence). The length of the CDR3 is 16 residues. The CDR3 bases are TGTGCCAGCAGCTTACAACAGGGGGCAGCTAACTATGGCTACACCTTC. It translates to CASSLQQGAANYGYTF.

The rearrangement uses TRBV5-1 and TRBJ2-1; 11 positions agree with TRBD2. Germline V gene sequence: CDR1 SGHRS, CDR2 YFSETQ. The CDR3 length is 16 residues. V trimming: 4 bases; J trimming: 4 bases; junction bases outside the gene matches: 7. For the CDR3, the DNA is TGCGCCAGCAGCCCCCAGACTAGCGGGGAATACAATGAGCAGTTCTTC. Its translation is CASSPQTSGEYNEQFF.

The J gene is TRBJ1-2, the V gene TRBV5-1, with a weak D call TRBD1 (5 bases). V shed 4 bases and J shed 7 bases, with 14 bases lying between them. The germline V gene has CDR1 SGHRS and CDR2 YFSETQ. The CDR3 runs 13 residues. CDR3 residues: CASSADGGVGYTF. CDR3 nucleotides: TGCGCCAGCAGCGCCGACGGGGGAGTTGGCTACACCTTC.

The rearrangement links TRBV19 to TRBJ2-1; 10 bases fit TRBD2. The CDR3 is 17 amino acids. The V gene's germline CDR1 is LNHDA and CDR2 SQIVND (reference sequence). V lost 5 bases to trimming and J lost 0 bases; unmatched junction nucleotides: 7. CDR3 DNA sequence: TGTGCCAGTAGTCGGGTTAGCGGGGGGCTCTCCTACAATGAGCAGTTCTTC. It yields the protein CASSRVSGGLSYNEQFF.

This clone was recorded once. The V and J genes are TRBV9 and TRBJ2-1; 12 nucleotides agree with TRBD2. Germline V gene sequence: CDR1 SGDLS, CDR2 YYNGEE. The CDR3 runs to 15 residues. J was trimmed by 9 bases and V by 3 bases; bases with no gene match: 7. The chain's CDR3 is CASSAGLAGVSEQFF. The DNA of the CDR3 is TGTGCCAGCAGCGCGGGACTAGCGGGCGTGAGTGAGCAGTTCTTC. Full variable domain (missing parts from reference TRBV9 and TRBJ2-1): DSGVTQTPKHLITATGQRVTLRCSPRSGDLSVYWYQQSLDQGLQFLIQYYNGEERAKGNILERFSAQQFPDLHSELNLSSLELGDSALYFCASSAGLAGVSEQFFGPGTRLTVL.

The rearrangement joins TRBV12-5 to TRBJ1-1; D unresolved. Germline assignment: CDR1 LGHNT and CDR2 FRNRAP. This CDR3 contains 14 residues. V was pared by 3 bases and J by 4 bases, with 12 bases between. The CDR3 sequence: CASGFRVGVTEAFF. Written as DNA, the CDR3 is TGTGCTAGTGGTTTCAGAGTCGGGGTCACTGAAGCTTTCTTT. The whole variable domain, remainder taken from reference TRBV12-5 and TRBJ1-1, is DARVTQTPRHKVTEMGQEVTMRCQPILGHNTVFWYRQTMMQGLELLAYFRNRAPLDDSGMPKDRFSAEMPDATLATLKIQPSEPRDSAVYFCASGFRVGVTEAFFGQGTRLTVV.

This chain joins TRBV30 and TRBJ2-2; weak D call: TRBD1 (5 bases). The CDR3 sequence is 14 residues long. Germline V gene data show CDR1 as GTSNPN and CDR2 as SVGIG (reference sequence). V shed 2 bases and J shed 5 bases, with 12 bases lying between them. This CDR3 reads CAWSIRGWTGELFF. DNA of the CDR3: TGTGCCTGGAGTATAAGGGGCTGGACCGGGGAGCTGTTTTTT. The full variable domain, completed using reference TRBV30 and TRBJ2-2, is SQTIHQWPATLVQPVGSPLSLECTVEGTSNPNLYWYRQAAGRGLQLLFYSVGIGQISSEVPQNLSASRPQDRQFILSSKKLLLSDSGFYLCAWSIRGWTGELFFGEGSRLTVL.

This clone was found a few times. CDR3 nucleotides: TGCAGCGTTTCTACAGGGGGGCGCACCGGGGAGCTGTTTTTT. The encoded protein is CSVSTGGRTGELFF. The chain is built from TRBV29-1 and TRBJ2-2; 8 positions agree with TRBD1. The V gene end was trimmed by 5 bases and the J gene end by 4 bases; junction bases not matched to a gene: 6. The CDR3 covers 14 residues. In germline, CDR1 is SQVTM, CDR2 ANQGSEA.

In its sample, this clone was seen a few times. The chain joins TRBV18 to TRBJ2-1; the D gene is possibly TRBD2 (6 bases). Germline V gives CDR1 KGHSH, CDR2 LQKENI. Trimming took off 5 bases at V and 3 bases at J, with 17 bases between the two ends. The CDR3 runs 16 residues. In DNA, the CDR3 is TGTGCCAGCTCATCAGCCGGGACTGGGGGCTACAATGAGCAGTTCTTC. Amino acid sequence: CASSSAGTGGYNEQFF.